This is a list of T cell receptor beta chains from one sample in a study of somatic mutations in cytotoxic T cells in rheumatoid arthritis. The table came from immunoSEQ multiplex PCR; TCRdb's copy has only in-frame clones and leaves some out. The repertoire holds about 21,000 clones, with about four fifths as singletons. The sequenced material came from CD8+ T cells sorted from blood. Every receptor here comes from a man aged 18 to 30 with rheumatoid arthritis. CDR3s include the opening cysteine and the closing phenylalanine or tryptophan. Each record gives: clone size, V gene, J gene, D gene, CDR3 DNA, CDR3 protein. D genes are given only for firm matches. Expanded clones are given a class, and other clones once, few, many or no size at all.

.	TRBV2	TRBJ2-1	TRBD1	TGTGCCAGCACCTCCGGGACAGGGCGCTACAATGAGCAGTTCTTC	CASTSGTGRYNEQFF
.	TRBV10-2	TRBJ1-5	.	TGCGCCAGCAGGCAGGGATGGGGTCAGCCCCAGCATTTT	CASRQGWGQPQHF
.	TRBV5-4	TRBJ2-7	TRBD2	TGTGCCAGCAGCTCGACTAGCAGTTCCTACGAGCAGTACTTC	CASSSTSSSYEQYF
.	TRBV19	TRBJ2-7	TRBD1	TGTGCCAGTAGTGGCCTGGGACAGGGAAACTCCTACGAGCAGTACTTC	CASSGLGQGNSYEQYF
few	TRBV7-9	TRBJ1-1	.	TGTGCCAGCAGCTTTGGCGGCAGACTAAACACTGAAGCTTTCTTT	CASSFGGRLNTEAFF
.	TRBV6-1	TRBJ1-5	.	TGTGCCAGCAGAGACTATAGCAATCAGCCCCAGCATTTT	CASRDYSNQPQHF
.	TRBV30	TRBJ2-1	.	TGTGCCCGCGAGGGGGTCAATGAGCAGTTCTTC	CAREGVNEQFF
.	TRBV18	TRBJ1-2	.	TGTGCCAGCTCACCACGGGCAGATGGCTACACCTTC	CASSPRADGYTF
.	TRBV4-1	TRBJ1-1	.	TGCGCCAGCAGCCAAGTGGGGGCGCGTGGTGAAGCTTTCTTT	CASSQVGARGEAFF
.	TRBV14	TRBJ2-7	.	TGTGCCAGCAGCCAATGGTTAGGGTTTTACTACGAGCAGTACTTC	CASSQWLGFYYEQYF
few	TRBV27	TRBJ2-7	.	TGTGCCAGCGGGTACTACGAGCAGTACTTC	CASGYYEQYF
medium-sized	TRBV6-1	TRBJ1-2	.	TGTGCCAGCAGTGAAAAAGACAACTATGGCTACACCTTC	CASSEKDNYGYTF
.	TRBV9	TRBJ2-1	TRBD2	TGTGCCAGCAGCGCCCTGGGGAGCGGGGGCTACAATGAGCAGTTCTTC	CASSALGSGGYNEQFF
.	TRBV4-2	TRBJ2-2	.	TGTGCCAGCAGCCTCGGGGTCGTTAGGGAGCTGTTTTTT	CASSLGVVRELFF
few	TRBV2	TRBJ1-2	.	TGTGCCAGCAGTGGCAAGACAGGACAAAGCGGCACCTTC	CASSGKTGQSGTF
.	TRBV9	TRBJ2-1	.	TGTGCCAGCAGCGGAATAGGAGGATACAATGAGCAGTTCTTC	CASSGIGGYNEQFF
.	TRBV7-8	TRBJ1-6	.	TGTGCCAGCACCTTCCGAGAGGACCCCTATAATTCACCCCTCCACTTT	CASTFREDPYNSPLHF
.	TRBV28	TRBJ2-1	.	TGTGCCAGCAGTTTTGAGGGGGGAGATGAGCAGTTCTTC	CASSFEGGDEQFF
.	TRBV11-3	TRBJ2-1	.	TGTGCCAGCAGCTTAGATGGGCCAACCCCTCACAATGAGCAGTTCTTC	CASSLDGPTPHNEQFF
.	TRBV13	TRBJ2-7	TRBD1	TGTGCCAGCAGCTTGCGGGGACAGGGGGCCCACGAGCAGTACTTC	CASSLRGQGAHEQYF
.	TRBV7-8	TRBJ2-3	TRBD2	TGTGCCAGCAGCTTGGATCGGGGGGGTATCACAGATACGCAGTATTTT	CASSLDRGGITDTQYF
.	TRBV5-5	TRBJ1-2	TRBD1	TGTGCCAGCAGGGCGCCGGGACAGGGAATTTCTATGGGGGGCTACACCTTC	CASRAPGQGISMGGYTF
.	TRBV9	TRBJ2-7	.	TGTGCCAGCAGCTGGGGGGACAGCTCCTACGAGCAGTACTTC	CASSWGDSSYEQYF
.	TRBV27	TRBJ2-1	TRBD1	TGTGCCAGCAGCTACAGGGGGCCAAGCTCCTACAATGAGCAGTTCTTC	CASSYRGPSSYNEQFF
.	TRBV27	TRBJ2-1	TRBD2	TGTGCCAGCACCTCAGCGGGGCAAGCCTACAATGAGCAGTTCTTC	CASTSAGQAYNEQFF
.	TRBV27	TRBJ1-5	.	TGTGCCAGCAGTCCCGGGACGGATTATAGCAATCAGCCCCAGCATTTT	CASSPGTDYSNQPQHF
.	TRBV5-1	TRBJ2-1	TRBD2	TGCGCCAGCAGCTTGAGCGGTAGCGGGGGGGCCCTCTCCTACAATGAGCAGTTCTTC	CASSLSGSGGALSYNEQFF
.	TRBV25-1	TRBJ1-2	TRBD1	TGTGCCAGCAGTCTCAGGGGGCAAGGCTATGGCTACACCTTC	CASSLRGQGYGYTF
.	TRBV4-2	TRBJ2-7	.	TGTGCCAGCAGCCAAGACAGGGGCAGTCCAAGCTACGAGCAGTACTTC	CASSQDRGSPSYEQYF
few	TRBV4-1	TRBJ1-1	.	TGCGCCAGCAGCCCCTCGGCGGTCAGGGTAACAGCTTTCTTT	CASSPSAVRVTAFF
.	TRBV14	TRBJ2-2	TRBD1	TGTGCCAGCAGCCTACAGGGGTTCGGGGAGCTGTTTTTT	CASSLQGFGELFF
.	TRBV27	TRBJ1-1	.	TGTGCCAGCACCCCTGGGATAGGTAACACTGAAGCTTTCTTT	CASTPGIGNTEAFF
.	TRBV4-3	TRBJ2-1	TRBD1	TGCGCCAGCAGCCCAGGGACAGGGGTCAACAATGAGCAGTTCTTC	CASSPGTGVNNEQFF
.	TRBV5-5	TRBJ2-7	.	TGTGCCAGCAGCTGGCCCTTGGGAGGCTCCTACGAGCAGTACTTC	CASSWPLGGSYEQYF
.	TRBV7-9	TRBJ2-3	TRBD2	TGTGCCAGCAGCGAGGGGACTAGCCTTAGCACAGATACGCAGTATTTT	CASSEGTSLSTDTQYF
.	TRBV6-5	TRBJ1-2	.	TGTGCCACCAACACAGGTTATGGCTACACCTTC	CATNTGYGYTF
medium-sized	TRBV19	TRBJ2-6	.	TGTGCCAGTAGTATAGGGACAACATTACTTGGGGCCAACGTCCTGACTTTC	CASSIGTTLLGANVLTF
.	TRBV19	TRBJ1-2	.	TGTGCCAGTAGTATCAGTACGGGTAACTATGGCTACACCTTC	CASSISTGNYGYTF
.	TRBV7-9	TRBJ2-7	.	TGTGCCAGCAGCTTAGCGTCAGGGCGAACCTACGAGCAGTACTTC	CASSLASGRTYEQYF
.	TRBV14	TRBJ2-1	.	TGTGCCAGCAGCCAAGATTTATGGGACTCCAACAATGAGCAGTTCTTC	CASSQDLWDSNNEQFF
.	TRBV28	TRBJ1-2	TRBD1	TGTGCCAGCAGTTTAACAGGGGCTAACTATGGCTACACCTTC	CASSLTGANYGYTF
.	TRBV13	TRBJ1-5	.	TGTGCCAGCAGCTTAGGCCGGATTATTGGGGATCAGCCCCAGCATTTT	CASSLGRIIGDQPQHF
.	TRBV5-4	TRBJ2-5	TRBD2	TGTGCCAGCAGCTTAGTAGGCGGGGGGGAGGAGACCCAGTACTTC	CASSLVGGGEETQYF
.	TRBV6-4	TRBJ2-6	.	TGTGCCAGCGCTTCGTCGGAAACCGGGGCCAACGTCCTGACTTTC	CASASSETGANVLTF
.	TRBV9	TRBJ2-1	TRBD2	TGTGCCAGCAGCGTAGTAGCAGGGAGCGGGGGGACTTACAATGAGCAGTTCTTC	CASSVVAGSGGTYNEQFF
.	TRBV11-2	TRBJ1-2	.	TGTGCCAGCAGCTTATGGGGGACTAACTATGGCTACACCTTC	CASSLWGTNYGYTF
.	TRBV6-6	TRBJ2-7	TRBD2	TGTGCCAGCAGACAAACTAGCGGGGGGGGCTGGTCAGGGTACTTC	CASRQTSGGGWSGYF
.	TRBV7-9	TRBJ1-6	.	TGTGCCAGCAGCTTGGTACATGCGGGCCCCTCCTATAATTCACCCCTCCACTTT	CASSLVHAGPSYNSPLHF
once	TRBV25-1	TRBJ1-5	.	TGTGCCAGCAGTGATCTTGGCAATCAGCCCCAGCATTTT	CASSDLGNQPQHF
.	TRBV9	TRBJ1-1	.	TGTGCCAGCAGCACCTTGGCGTGGCACCCGAACACTGAAGCTTTCTTT	CASSTLAWHPNTEAFF